The 2 T cell receptor beta chains below were found in one sample sequenced in a study of T cell responses to AZD1222 COVID-19 vaccine. TCRdb keeps only in-frame clones here, not all; method: immunoSEQ multiplex PCR. Altogether under 150,000 clones are present, approximately 90% being singletons, with the ten largest covering about 7%. The sample consisted of peripheral blood, taken on day 0 of AZD1222 vaccination. These receptors were taken from an adult in good health.

The chain uses TRBV7-9 and TRBJ2-2; D call uncertain. Germline V lookup: CDR1 SEHNR, CDR2 FQNEAQ (reference sequence). Trimming took off 11 bases at V and 7 bases at J, with 23 bases between the two ends. The CDR3 extends over 15 amino acids. CDR3 in DNA: TGTGCCTCCTCAGCTTCTTTACTACCAAGCGGGGAGCTGTTTTTT. Translation: CASSASLLPSGELFF.

V is TRBV7-2 and J is TRBJ1-3, with TRBD1 identical over 7 bases. V was pared by 5 bases and J by 0 bases, with 7 bases of the junction left unmatched. The CDR3 covers 16 residues. Germline lookup yields CDR1 SGHTA and CDR2 FQGNSA. CDR3: CASSPAGTVSGNTIYF. The DNA for the CDR3 is TGTGCCAGCAGCCCTGCTGGGACAGTCTCTGGAAACACCATATATTTT. Looking up the rest from reference TRBV7-2 and TRBJ1-3 gives the full variable domain: GAGVSQSPSNKVTEKGKDVELRCDPISGHTALYWYRQSLGQGLEFLIYFQGNSAPDKSGLPSDRFSAERTGGSVSTLTIQRTQQEDSAVYLCASSPAGTVSGNTIYFGEGSWLTVV.